This is a list of T cell receptor beta chains from one sample in a study of T cell responses to AZD1222 COVID-19 vaccine. Produced via immunoSEQ multiplex PCR; TCRdb's table is partial and in-frame only. The table shows 89,000 or so clones, with approximately 83% occurring only once. The sequenced sample was peripheral blood, obtained on day 0 of AZD1222 vaccination. These receptors came from an adult in good health. The CDR3 runs from the conserved cysteine through the conserved F or W. D genes are given only for firm matches. A row's size may be missing; if present it is once, few, many or a size class.

V: TRBV5-8; D: .; J: TRBJ1-6; size: once; DNA: TGTGCCAGCAGCTTTGGGCAGGGCGGTAATTCACCCCTCCACTTT; CDR3: CASSFGQGGNSPLHF
V: TRBV29-1; D: .; J: TRBJ1-2; size: once; DNA: TGCAGCGTTGAATGGGATGACTATGGCTACACCTTC; CDR3: CSVEWDDYGYTF
V: TRBV11-2; D: .; J: TRBJ1-2; size: .; DNA: TGTGCCAGCAGCTTAGATCCGTTTGGCTACACCTTC; CDR3: CASSLDPFGYTF
V: TRBV28; D: .; J: TRBJ2-1; size: .; DNA: TGTGCCAGCAGTTTGCTAGCGCTCTACAATGAGCAGTTCTTC; CDR3: CASSLLALYNEQFF
V: TRBV3-1/TRBV3-2; D: .; J: TRBJ1-6; size: .; DNA: TGTGCCAGCAGCCAAGGGTCTGGGGCTGATTCACCCCTCCACTTT; CDR3: CASSQGSGADSPLHF
V: TRBV11-3; D: .; J: TRBJ1-3; size: .; DNA: TGTGCCAGCAGCTTAGACCCGGGGAGTGACGGAAACACCATATATTTT; CDR3: CASSLDPGSDGNTIYF
V: TRBV18; D: .; J: TRBJ1-3; size: .; DNA: TGTGCCAGCTCACCGACGGCCCGGATCTCTGGAAACACCATATATTTT; CDR3: CASSPTARISGNTIYF
V: TRBV10-3; D: .; J: TRBJ2-1; size: .; DNA: TGTGCCATCAGTGATGGGGCAGGGGTGGACAATGAGCAGTTCTTC; CDR3: CAISDGAGVDNEQFF
V: TRBV2; D: TRBD1; J: TRBJ2-7; size: .; DNA: TGTGCCAGCAGTGCCTCGGGACAGGGGTTTATAGTGTCCTCCTACGAGCAGTACTTC; CDR3: CASSASGQGFIVSSYEQYF
V: TRBV19; D: .; J: TRBJ1-2; size: few; DNA: TGTGCCAGTAGTATAGATCTGGGAACGTATGGCTACACCTTC; CDR3: CASSIDLGTYGYTF
V: TRBV7-9; D: TRBD1; J: TRBJ1-5; size: .; DNA: TGTGCCAGCAGCCCACAGGGGGCGAGCAATCAGCCCCAGCATTTT; CDR3: CASSPQGASNQPQHF
V: TRBV19; D: .; J: TRBJ2-2; size: .; DNA: TGTGCCAGTACCACGTATGGACTGAACACCGGGGAGCTGTTTTTT; CDR3: CASTTYGLNTGELFF
V: TRBV6-2/TRBV6-3; D: .; J: TRBJ2-7; size: .; DNA: TGTGCCAGCAGCCCTGTGATAACGGGGCGTTGGTCCTACGAGCAGTACTTC; CDR3: CASSPVITGRWSYEQYF
V: TRBV3-1/TRBV3-2; D: TRBD1; J: TRBJ2-7; size: .; DNA: TGTGCCAGCAGCCAAGTGACAGGGAGCGACGAGCAGTACTTC; CDR3: CASSQVTGSDEQYF
V: TRBV5-5; D: .; J: TRBJ2-7; size: few; DNA: TGTGCCAGCAGCTTGGAGGGAGGCGGACCACTCCCTACCTACGAGCAGTACTTC; CDR3: CASSLEGGGPLPTYEQYF
V: TRBV5-1; D: .; J: TRBJ2-7; size: .; DNA: TGCGCCAGCACCGTTGCCGGGACACCTACCTACGAGCAGTACTTC; CDR3: CASTVAGTPTYEQYF
V: TRBV6-5; D: .; J: TRBJ2-1; size: few; DNA: TGTGCCAGCTGGGTGGGATACAATGAGCAGTTCTTC; CDR3: CASWVGYNEQFF
V: TRBV5-6; D: TRBD2; J: TRBJ2-5; size: .; DNA: TGTGCCAGCAGTTCCCTTAGCGGGAGTGCAGAGACCCAGTACTTC; CDR3: CASSSLSGSAETQYF
V: TRBV7-3; D: .; J: TRBJ1-4; size: .; DNA: TGTGCCAGCAGCTTAGGGCGGAATGAAAAACTGTTTTTT; CDR3: CASSLGRNEKLFF
V: TRBV2; D: .; J: TRBJ2-2; size: .; DNA: TGTGCCAGCAGTAAGGAGGCGACTTCGAACACCGGGGAGCTGTTTTTT; CDR3: CASSKEATSNTGELFF
V: TRBV28; D: TRBD2; J: TRBJ2-1; size: .; DNA: TGTGCCAGCAGTTTCCTAGCGGGCTACAATGAGCAGTTCTTC; CDR3: CASSFLAGYNEQFF
V: TRBV11-1; D: .; J: TRBJ2-7; size: .; DNA: TGTGCCAGCAGCCTCCCTCCTAACTACGAGCAGTACTTC; CDR3: CASSLPPNYEQYF
V: TRBV3-1/TRBV3-2; D: TRBD2; J: TRBJ2-1; size: .; DNA: TGTGCCAGCAGCCCCCGGACTAGCGGGGCCAGCTCCTACAATGAGCAGTTCTTC; CDR3: CASSPRTSGASSYNEQFF
V: TRBV5-6; D: .; J: TRBJ1-5; size: .; DNA: TGTGCCAGCAGCGGGGGGATGGCCAATCAGCCCCAGCATTTT; CDR3: CASSGGMANQPQHF
V: TRBV6-2/TRBV6-3; D: .; J: TRBJ1-2; size: few; DNA: TGTGCCAGCAGTTACAACTATGGCTACACCTTC; CDR3: CASSYNYGYTF
V: TRBV7-3; D: .; J: TRBJ1-2; size: .; DNA: TGTGCCAGCAGCCCTACAGGGCTAGGGGATGGCTACACCTTC; CDR3: CASSPTGLGDGYTF
V: TRBV28; D: .; J: TRBJ2-6; size: .; DNA: TGTGCCAGCACCCTGACTCCAGCCTCTGGGGCCAACGTCCTGACTTTC; CDR3: CASTLTPASGANVLTF
V: TRBV2; D: .; J: TRBJ2-3; size: few; DNA: TGTGCCAGCAGTGATAGGTTCAGGAGTCAGCAGTATTTT; CDR3: CASSDRFRSQQYF
V: TRBV9; D: TRBD1; J: TRBJ1-2; size: few; DNA: TGTGCCAGCAGCGCGGGAAGGGGCCCGACAGGGGACGGCTACACCTTC; CDR3: CASSAGRGPTGDGYTF
V: TRBV30; D: .; J: TRBJ1-4; size: .; DNA: TGTGCCTGGAGTGTACGAGGACGGCAACTGTTTTTT; CDR3: CAWSVRGRQLFF
V: TRBV5-1; D: TRBD1; J: TRBJ2-6; size: few; DNA: TGCGCCAGCAGCTTGAGCCCGGGACAGGGTTCCACTGGGGCCAACGTCCTGACTTTC; CDR3: CASSLSPGQGSTGANVLTF
V: TRBV10-3; D: TRBD1; J: TRBJ1-4; size: .; DNA: TGTGCCATCAGTGACGCGACAGGGAAGGAAAAACTGTTTTTT; CDR3: CAISDATGKEKLFF
V: TRBV21-1; D: .; J: TRBJ1-6; size: .; DNA: TGTGCCAGCAGCAAGTGGGGGGGGAGGTATAATTCACCCCTCCACTTT; CDR3: CASSKWGGRYNSPLHF
V: TRBV5-1; D: .; J: TRBJ2-7; size: .; DNA: TGCGCCAGCAGGCCGGGCGGAGCTACCTACGAGCAGTACTTC; CDR3: CASRPGGATYEQYF
V: TRBV21-1; D: .; J: TRBJ2-3; size: .; DNA: TGTGCCAGCAGCAAACCTAACCCGGGACAGGGGCCGGATACGCAGTATTTT; CDR3: CASSKPNPGQGPDTQYF
V: TRBV10-1; D: .; J: TRBJ1-4; size: .; DNA: TGCGCCAGCAGCGAGGGACAAGGCTTCGAAAAACTGTTTTTT; CDR3: CASSEGQGFEKLFF
V: TRBV28; D: .; J: TRBJ1-2; size: .; DNA: TGTGCCAGCAGTTTATATTCGGGGTTCTATGGCTACACCTTC; CDR3: CASSLYSGFYGYTF
V: TRBV28; D: .; J: TRBJ2-6; size: .; DNA: TGTGCCAGCAGTCCATCCGGGACCGGGGCCAACGTCCTGACTTTC; CDR3: CASSPSGTGANVLTF
V: TRBV28; D: .; J: TRBJ2-1; size: .; DNA: TGTGCCAGCAGTACGACAGCCACCAAATCCTACAATGAGCAGTTCTTC; CDR3: CASSTTATKSYNEQFF
V: TRBV5-1; D: TRBD2; J: TRBJ2-7; size: few; DNA: TGCGCCAGCAGCTTGGAGAGCGGGAGCTCCTACGAGCAGTACTTC; CDR3: CASSLESGSSYEQYF
V: TRBV10-1; D: TRBD1; J: TRBJ2-1; size: .; DNA: TGCGCCAGCAGCGCCGGGACAGGGGAGGTCGATGAGCAGTTCTTC; CDR3: CASSAGTGEVDEQFF
V: TRBV30; D: .; J: TRBJ1-5; size: .; DNA: TGTGCCTGGAGCGAACAGGGAAGCAATCAGCCCCAGCATTTT; CDR3: CAWSEQGSNQPQHF
V: TRBV11-2; D: TRBD1; J: TRBJ2-1; size: .; DNA: TGTGCCAGCAGCGCCCTAAATAACAGGGGTGAGCAGTTCTTC; CDR3: CASSALNNRGEQFF
V: TRBV7-9; D: .; J: TRBJ1-4; size: .; DNA: TGTGCCAGCAGCTCCTCGGGTAATGAAAAACTGTTTTTT; CDR3: CASSSSGNEKLFF
V: TRBV27; D: .; J: TRBJ2-3; size: .; DNA: TGTGCCAGCAGTTTATCCCTATACGTCCCACATACGCAGTATTTT; CDR3: CASSLSLYVPHTQYF
V: TRBV14; D: .; J: TRBJ1-2; size: .; DNA: TGTGCCAGCAGCCAATCTTCGTCGTCGTATGGCTACACCTTC; CDR3: CASSQSSSSYGYTF
V: TRBV14; D: .; J: TRBJ2-3; size: .; DNA: TGTGCCAGCAGCCAAGGCCTAAGAACAGATACGCAGTATTTT; CDR3: CASSQGLRTDTQYF
V: TRBV4-3; D: TRBD2; J: TRBJ2-3; size: .; DNA: TGCGCCAGCAGCCAAGGTCGGACTAGCGGGAGGGCCGGGACAGATACGCAGTATTTT; CDR3: CASSQGRTSGRAGTDTQYF
V: TRBV10-3; D: .; J: TRBJ1-1; size: .; DNA: TGTGCCACCGCCGGGACGGAGAACACTGAAGCTTTCTTT; CDR3: CATAGTENTEAFF
V: TRBV7-9; D: .; J: TRBJ1-1; size: .; DNA: TGTGCCAGCAGCTTAGAAGAAGGGGTGAACACTGAAGCTTTCTTT; CDR3: CASSLEEGVNTEAFF
V: TRBV14; D: .; J: TRBJ1-1; size: .; DNA: TGTGCCAGCAGCCAAGGAGGCACTGAAGCTTTCTTT; CDR3: CASSQGGTEAFF
V: TRBV5-8; D: .; J: TRBJ1-2; size: .; DNA: TGTGCCAGCATTGACCCTAACTCTAACTATGGCTACACCTTC; CDR3: CASIDPNSNYGYTF
V: TRBV19; D: .; J: TRBJ2-3; size: .; DNA: TGTGCCAGTAGTCACAGGGAGACGACAGATACGCAGTATTTT; CDR3: CASSHRETTDTQYF
V: TRBV10-3; D: .; J: TRBJ2-7; size: .; DNA: TGTGCCATCAGCCCCGGGTGGAAGGAGCAGTACTTC; CDR3: CAISPGWKEQYF
V: TRBV11-1; D: .; J: TRBJ1-3; size: .; DNA: TGTGCCAGCAGCTTAGAACCCGGGACTGGAAACACCATATATTTT; CDR3: CASSLEPGTGNTIYF